Each of the 20 T cell receptor beta chains below was sequenced from the same sample in a study of blood T cells in healthy people across ages. Sample-barcoded 5' priming and a J-beta primer mix drove a second PCR of roughly 6 to 12 cycles. One entry per CDR3 protein results from TCRdb running MiXCR on the 5' RACE reads. The sample contains 700,000 to 850,000 distinct CDR3 sequences, about 53% of which appear only once. The source material was blood. Source of these receptors: a man older than 75 in good health.

CDR3 sequence (DNA): TGTGCCAGCAGTCACGCAGGGGGAGGTCCCTACGAGCAGTACTTC. Translating gives CASSHAGGGPYEQYF. The chain couples TRBV12-3 or TRBV12-4 to TRBJ2-7; the D gene is possibly TRBD1 (7 bases). Between the trimmed V and J ends, which lost 5 bases and 2 bases, there was a span of 16 bases. The CDR3 spans 15 residues.

This clonotype was counted only a few times. The genes are TRBV7-6 and TRBJ2-1; either TRBD1 or TRBD2 may supply D (5 bases each). The last part of the DNA fits TRBJ2-7 better; the J call may be wrong. The CDR3 is 15 amino acids. In germline, CDR1 is SGHVS, CDR2 FNYEAQ. The CDR3 sequence is CASSLGLGDYNEQYF. The CDR3 DNA sequence: TGTGCCAGCAGCTTAGGGTTGGGGGATTACAATGAGCAGTACTTC.

This clonotype was counted between two and nine times. The CDR3 nucleotides read TGTGCCAGCAGCTTAACCTCGTCCACTGAAGCTTTCTTT. Translating it yields CASSLTSSTEAFF. The chain has TRBV7-9 and TRBJ1-1; D gene ambiguous. V was cut by 2 bases and J by 4 bases, with 8 bases left in between. The V gene's germline CDR1 is SEHNR and CDR2 FQNEAQ (reference sequence). CDR3 length: 13 amino acids.

This clonotype was observed at least ten times. This chain joins TRBV20-1 and TRBJ2-1; unclear D gene. Germline lookup yields CDR1 DFQATT and CDR2 SNEGSKA (reference sequence). The CDR3 consists of 13 residues. Trimming cost V 6 bases and J 6 bases, with 15 bases left between them. The CDR3 sequence is CSAPRLLSNEQFF. The CDR3 nucleotides are TGCAGTGCGCCTCGACTTTTAAGCAATGAGCAGTTCTTC.

This clonotype appeared a few times. The chain combines TRBV5-1 with TRBJ1-2; 7 bases match TRBD1. V lost 4 bases and J lost 10; bases outside the gene matches: 10. Germline CDR1 SGHRS, CDR2 YFSETQ. This CDR3 is 13 amino acids long. Here the CDR3 DNA reads TGCGCCAGCAGCGGCGGGACAGCCCGGGACTACACCTTC. Translated, it gives CASSGGTARDYTF.

Details on this clonotype: At one end the junction does not follow the germline gene, possibly because of a read error. This chain connects TRBV7-9 to TRBJ2-4; 7 nucleotides line up with TRBD1. CDR1 SEHNR and CDR2 FQNEAQ come from the germline V gene (reference sequence). This CDR3 contains 14 residues. The CDR3: CASSFQGVKDIQYF. The CDR3 DNA reads as TGTGCCAGCAGCTTTCAGGGGGTCAAAGACATTCAGTACTTC.

The chain joins TRBV12-3 or TRBV12-4 to TRBJ1-2, with 8 bases aligning to TRBD1. This CDR3 is built from 17 residues. V lost 4 bases to trimming and J lost 4 bases; unmatched junction nucleotides: 14. The CDR3 region has the DNA TGTGCCAGCAGTTCATTTACAGGGGGTAGAACTTCCTATGGCTACACCTTC. Its protein is CASSSFTGGRTSYGYTF.

This chain links TRBV29-1 with TRBJ2-3, with D unresolved. Germline V lookup: CDR1 SQVTM, CDR2 ANQGSEA. CDR3 length: 12 residues. V was pared by 4 bases and J by 0 bases, with 5 bases between. The CDR3 reads CSVVGSTDTQYF. As DNA, the CDR3 is TGCAGCGTTGTCGGTAGCACAGATACGCAGTATTTT.

Only a few counts were recorded for this clonotype. CDR3 loop: CASSPSDLGSYEQYF. The CDR3 nucleotides are TGTGCCAGCAGCCCGTCCGACCTCGGCTCCTACGAGCAGTACTTC. V usage is TRBV6-2 or TRBV6-3 and J usage is TRBJ2-7; D unresolved. Looked up from germline, CDR1 is MNHEY and CDR2 is SVGEGT. CDR3 length: 15 residues. V lost 6 bases and J 0 bases, leaving 15 bases between the germline ends.

J is TRBJ2-6 and V is TRBV7-3, with a tentative D call TRBD2 (5 bases). V was cut by 5 bases and J by 8 bases, with 16 bases left in between. The CDR3 totals 15 residues. Germline CDR1 reads SGHTA; CDR2 reads FQGTGA. The CDR3 loop is CASSPYMLGTNVLTF. The DNA of the CDR3 is TGTGCCAGCAGCCCTTACATGCTCGGGACCAACGTCCTGACTTTC. Variable domain in full (rest from reference TRBV7-3 and TRBJ2-6): GAGVSQTPSNKVTEKGKYVELRCDPISGHTALYWYRQSLGQGPEFLIYFQGTGAADDSGLPNDRFFAVRPEGSVSTLKIQRTERGDSAVYLCASSPYMLGTNVLTFGAGSRLTVL.

This clonotype has a handful of counts. The chain links TRBV6-2 or TRBV6-3 to TRBJ2-1; 9 bases are shared with TRBD1. Germline V gene lookup returns CDR1 MNHEY and CDR2 SVGEGT. V lost 7 bases to trimming and J lost 3 bases; unmatched junction nucleotides: 10. This CDR3 has 16 amino acids. CDR3 in DNA: TGTGCCAGCACTTCCTCCGGGACAGGGATCTACAATGAGCAGTTCTTC. Amino acid sequence: CASTSSGTGIYNEQFF.

The chain recombines TRBV4-1 with TRBJ2-1; tentative D call: TRBD2 (6 bases). V lost 3 bases and J lost 0, with 15 bases in between. This CDR3 contains 17 residues. Looked up from germline, CDR1 is MGHRA and CDR2 is YSYEKL. In nucleotides, the CDR3 is TGCGCCAGCAGCCAGGCCTTGACTAGTCTCTCCTACAATGAGCAGTTCTTC. It codes for CASSQALTSLSYNEQFF.

This clonotype was picked up one time. In DNA, the CDR3 is TGTGCCAGCAGCCAGTCCGGGACAGGGAGGAGTGAGCAGTACTTC. Its translation is CASSQSGTGRSEQYF. The chain recombines TRBV14 with TRBJ2-4, with 9 bases lining up with TRBD1. The CDR3 extends over 15 amino acids. The J segment lost 13 bases and the V segment lost 3 bases, leaving 13 bases of the junction unmatched. From germline, CDR1 is SGHDN and CDR2 FVKESK.

The chain combines TRBV12-3 or TRBV12-4 with TRBJ2-5; D possibly corresponds to TRBD2 (5 bases). The CDR3 contains 15 residues. Trimming removed 7 bases at V and 6 bases at J, with 21 bases between. The CDR3 DNA is TGTGCCAGCACCTCTACGGACTCACAAGGGAAGACCCAGTACTTC. Its protein product is CASTSTDSQGKTQYF.

The chain is built from TRBV5-1 and TRBJ2-3, with D hard to call. This CDR3 comprises 14 residues. V was pared by 7 bases and J by 4 bases, with 16 bases between. The germline gives CDR1 SGHRS, CDR2 YFSETQ. The CDR3 region is CASQALLGSDTQYF. CDR3 coding DNA: TGCGCCAGCCAGGCCCTCTTGGGGTCAGATACGCAGTATTTT.

The rearrangement uses TRBV2 and TRBJ2-2; 7 bases fit TRBD2. CDR3 length: 14 amino acids. V shed 3 bases and J 4 bases; nucleotides not matched to a gene: 2. Germline V gives CDR1 SNHLY, CDR2 FYNNEI. The CDR3 region has the DNA TGTGCCAGCAGTGACCGCGGGGGCACCGGGGAGCTGTTTTTT. This encodes CASSDRGGTGELFF.

V usage is TRBV29-1 and J usage is TRBJ1-1; 9 nucleotides align to TRBD1. This CDR3 is built from 15 residues. From germline, CDR1 is SQVTM and CDR2 ANQGSEA. After removal of 0 bases from V and 5 bases from J, the junction contained 7 bases not matched to a gene. The CDR3 nucleotides read TGCAGCGTTGAAGAGGTTCCCGGACAGGGGACTGAAGCTTTCTTT. Translated, it gives CSVEEVPGQGTEAFF.

The chain is built from TRBV10-2 and TRBJ2-1; a weak D match, TRBD1 (6 bases). The J call may be mistaken, given a closer DNA end match to TRBJ2-7. Germline lookup yields CDR1 WSHSY and CDR2 SAAADI. This CDR3 is 13 amino acids long. The CDR3 loop is CGSGASRYNEQYF. The CDR3 nucleotides are TGCGGGTCAGGGGCTAGCAGATACAATGAGCAGTACTTC.

The genes are TRBV11-1 and TRBJ1-2; the D is unclear. The CDR3 contains 13 residues. CDR1 and CDR2 (germline): SGHAT, FQDESV (reference sequence). The ends were cut back, 1 base at V and 7 bases at J, with 10 bases in the middle. CDR3 residues: CASSLDDIRGYTF. DNA of the CDR3: TGTGCCAGCAGCTTAGATGATATACGTGGCTACACCTTC.

Remarks on this clonotype: The junction differs from germline at one of its ends, possibly a read error. V gene TRBV5-1 combines with J gene TRBJ2-5, with 7 nucleotides matching TRBD2. The J call is uncertain, as TRBJ2-7 better fits the DNA end. Looked up from germline, CDR1 is SGHRS and CDR2 is YFSETQ. This CDR3 contains 15 residues. The CDR3 loop reads CTSSLDPSGAYEQYF. The CDR3 nucleotides read TGCACCAGCAGCTTGGATCCTAGCGGAGCCTACGAGCAGTACTTC.